These 28 T cell receptor beta chains came from one sample sequenced in a study of blood T cell repertoires in COVID-19. The assay was immunoSEQ multiplex PCR, and TCRdb's table has in-frame clones only and misses some. The profile shows some 150,000 clones, around 90% of them singletons. Sample: peripheral blood. The source of these receptors is a woman aged 55 to 70 who had recovered from COVID-19.

The chain combines TRBV6-5 with TRBJ2-1; 7 bases fit TRBD1. Losses at the gene ends were 6 bases for V and 2 bases for J; bases not matched to a gene: 7. This CDR3 comprises 15 residues. Germline CDR1 is MNHEY and CDR2 is SVGAGI. The CDR3 loop is CASSTGDGAYNEQFF. The CDR3 DNA is TGTGCCAGCAGCACAGGGGATGGTGCCTACAATGAGCAGTTCTTC.

The chain joins TRBV11-2 to TRBJ2-7; D unclear. The CDR3 is 14 residues long. Looked up from germline, CDR1 is SGHAT and CDR2 is FQNNGV. The V end lost 2 bases, the J end lost 0 bases, and 8 bases lay between the germline ends. The CDR3 sequence is CASSLMPVSYEQYF. The CDR3 DNA sequence: TGTGCCAGCAGCTTAATGCCAGTCTCCTACGAGCAGTACTTC.

This clone was seen just once. The chain uses TRBV5-1 and TRBJ2-2; no firm D call. The CDR3 totals 12 residues. V was clipped by 4 bases and J by 2 bases, with 3 bases between them. From germline, CDR1 is SGHRS and CDR2 YFSETQ. The CDR3 coding sequence is TGCGCCAGCAGCCTCAACACCGGGGAGCTGTTTTTT. It is translated as CASSLNTGELFF.

This clone was detected only once. The chain has TRBV19 and TRBJ1-1; D gene unclear. Per germline, CDR1 LNHDA and CDR2 SQIVND (reference sequence). The V gene lost 4 bases and the J gene lost 1 base, with 10 bases spanning the gap. CDR3 size: 14 residues. CDR3 sequence reads: CASSTEAENTEAFF. DNA of the CDR3: TGTGCCAGTAGTACTGAAGCGGAGAACACTGAAGCTTTCTTT. Looking up the rest from reference TRBV19 and TRBJ1-1 gives the full variable domain: DGGITQSPKYLFRKEGQNVTLSCEQNLNHDAMYWYRQDPGQGLRLIYYSQIVNDFQKGDIAEGYSVSREKKESFPLTVTSAQKNPTAFYLCASSTEAENTEAFFGQGTRLTVV.

This rearrangement joins TRBV5-1 to TRBJ1-1; 9 bases map to TRBD1. The CDR3 spans 15 residues. V lost 4 bases and J lost 4; bases outside the gene matches: 8. Germline assignment: CDR1 SGHRS and CDR2 YFSETQ. In nucleotides, the CDR3 is TGCGCCAGCAGCCTTGGGACAGGGCGGCTCACTGAAGCTTTCTTT. The encoded protein is CASSLGTGRLTEAFF.

The genes are TRBV6-1 and TRBJ2-7; 9 bases are a match to TRBD2. The V and J ends lost 8 bases and 4 bases, in that order; junction bases with no gene match: 9. The CDR3 runs to 14 residues. CDR1 and CDR2 (germline): MNHNS, SASEGT. CDR3 sequence reads: CASETSGIPYEQYF. The CDR3 coding sequence is TGTGCCAGCGAGACTAGCGGCATACCTTACGAGCAGTACTTC.

The table lists this clone with a few counts. V and J are TRBV29-1 and TRBJ1-5, with TRBD1 matching 8 bases. Per germline, CDR1 SQVTM and CDR2 ANQGSEA. Trimming removed 4 bases from V and 5 bases from J; junction bases left unmatched: 4. The CDR3 runs to 13 residues. The CDR3 nucleotides read TGCAGCGTTGCTATGGGACAGGATCAGCCCCAGCATTTT. Translating it yields CSVAMGQDQPQHF. Combining the CDR3 with reference TRBV29-1 and TRBJ1-5 gives the whole variable domain SAVISQKPSRDICQRGTSLTIQCQVDSQVTMMFWYRQQPGQSLTLIATANQGSEATYESGFVIDKFPISRPNLTFSTLTVSNMSPEDSSIYLCSVAMGQDQPQHFGDGTRLSIL.

The rearrangement links TRBV5-1 to TRBJ2-3; D may be TRBD2 (6 bases). This CDR3 is built from 13 residues. Germline lookup yields CDR1 SGHRS and CDR2 YFSETQ. V was pared by 7 bases and J by 3 bases, with 12 bases between. The CDR3 region is CASSDGTTDTQYF. For the CDR3, the DNA is TGCGCCAGCTCCGATGGGACTACAGATACGCAGTATTTT.

The chain links TRBV5-1 to TRBJ2-5, with 12 nucleotides matching TRBD2. Losses at the gene ends were 0 bases for V and 2 bases for J; bases not matched to a gene: 5. CDR3 length: 17 amino acids. In germline, CDR1 is SGHRS, CDR2 YFSETQ. The CDR3 DNA follows: TGCGCCAGCAGCTTGGCCCCTAGCGGGGGGGCACAAGAGACCCAGTACTTC. This gives the protein CASSLAPSGGAQETQYF.

This clone was seen a single time. This chain uses TRBV4-2 with TRBJ2-1; 10 bases align to TRBD1. The V gene's germline CDR1 is LGHNA and CDR2 YNFKEQ. Losses at the gene ends were 4 bases for V and 1 base for J; bases not matched to a gene: 16. This CDR3 spans 20 amino acids. DNA for the CDR3: TGTGCCAGCAGCCGAGACCGGGACAGGGGTTGGACGCTTTCCTACAATGAGCAGTTCTTC. Amino acids: CASSRDRDRGWTLSYNEQFF.

The chain's CDR3 is CASSLVAGTQETQYF. Written as DNA, the CDR3 is TGTGCCAGCAGCTTGGTTGCGGGAACCCAAGAGACCCAGTACTTC. The chain employs TRBV5-5 and TRBJ2-5; TRBD2 is a possible D gene (6 bases). The ends were cut back, 0 bases at V and 1 base at J, with 10 bases in the middle. The CDR3 is 15 amino acids. Germline V CDR1 and CDR2: SGHKS, YYEKEE (reference sequence).

Points on this clone: The same CDR3 is also encoded by other DNA sequences in this sample. This chain links TRBV2 with TRBJ1-1; maybe TRBD1 (6 bases). Per germline, CDR1 SNHLY and CDR2 FYNNEI. The CDR3 totals 14 residues. V gave up 6 bases and J gave up 1 base, with 12 bases separating them. CDR3 sequence reads: CASRGGPKNTEAFF. In nucleotides, the CDR3 is TGTGCCAGCAGAGGGGGACCTAAGAACACTGAAGCTTTCTTT.

This rearrangement joins TRBV4-2 to TRBJ2-3; perhaps TRBD2 as D (6 bases). Germline loops: CDR1 LGHNA, CDR2 YNFKEQ. The CDR3 loop spans 14 amino acids. The germline V and J ends were trimmed by 5 bases and 1 base, with 10 bases remaining between them. The CDR3 sequence is CASSTPGGTDTQYF. The CDR3 nucleotides read TGTGCCAGCAGCACCCCGGGGGGCACAGATACGCAGTATTTT.

The chain recombines TRBV6-2 or TRBV6-3 with TRBJ2-7, with D unclear. The length of the CDR3 is 12 residues. Trimming shortened V by 5 bases and J by 5 bases, and 10 bases separated the two germline ends. The germline V gene has CDR1 MNHEY and CDR2 SVGEGT. In DNA, the CDR3 is TGTGCCAGCAGTACTATTCCCCACGAGCAGTACTTC. It codes for CASSTIPHEQYF.

In its sample, this clone was seen a few times. In DNA, the CDR3 is TGTGCCAGCAGTTGGTCCAGGGAGGTTCTAAGTGGCTACACCTTC. Amino acid sequence: CASSWSREVLSGYTF. J is TRBJ1-2 and V is TRBV27; the D gene is possibly TRBD1 (5 bases). Trimming shortened V by 4 bases and J by 7 bases, and 19 bases separated the two germline ends. The germline gives CDR1 MNHEY, CDR2 SMNVEV (reference sequence). CDR3 size: 15 residues.

V and J are TRBV5-1 and TRBJ2-5, with D possibly being TRBD2 (6 bases). Germline V gene lookup returns CDR1 SGHRS and CDR2 YFSETQ. The V and J ends lost 3 bases and 5 bases respectively, with 26 bases between them. The CDR3 length is 18 residues. Here the CDR3 DNA reads TGCGCCAGCAGCTCTACTCCTCCAGCTAGCGCCGGACGGGAGACCCAGTACTTC. This sequence encodes CASSSTPPASAGRETQYF.

The chain joins TRBV28 to TRBJ1-2, with TRBD1 matching over 8 bases. Germline CDR1 reads MDHEN; CDR2 reads SYDVKM. The CDR3 is 15 residues long. V trimming: 5 bases; J trimming: 4 bases; junction bases outside the gene matches: 9. In DNA form, the CDR3 reads TGTGCCAGCAGTACCCAAGCCAGGGGGCTCTATGGCTACACCTTC. This codes for CASSTQARGLYGYTF.

The genes are TRBV6-6 and TRBJ1-6; 7 bases map to TRBD1. The CDR3 runs 13 residues. J lost 6 bases, V lost 10 bases, and 6 bases had no gene match. CDR1 is MNHNY and CDR2 is SVGAGI in the germline V gene (reference sequence). The DNA for the CDR3 is TGTGCCACGACGACAGGGACTAATTCACCCCTCCACTTT. Translating gives CATTTGTNSPLHF.

The rearrangement uses TRBV5-6 and TRBJ2-3, with D unclear. Germline-derived CDR1 and CDR2 are SGHDT and YYEEEE. CDR3 length: 14 amino acids. The V end lost 0 bases, the J end lost 8 bases, and 13 bases lay between the germline ends. CDR3 in amino acids: CASSLGGLLVTQYF. The CDR3 nucleotides read TGTGCCAGCAGCTTGGGAGGCTTATTAGTTACGCAGTATTTT.

The rearrangement links TRBV7-8 to TRBJ2-5; 7 bases agree with TRBD1. Germline CDR1 and CDR2: SGHVS and FQNEAQ. The length of the CDR3 is 15 residues. With 1 base clipped from V and 2 bases from J, the junction kept 4 bases outside the gene matches. CDR3 amino acids: CASSLGGDSQETQYF. In nucleotides, the CDR3 is TGTGCCAGCAGCTTAGGAGGGGACAGTCAAGAGACCCAGTACTTC.

The chain links TRBV5-1 to TRBJ2-3, with TRBD2 identical over 9 bases. The germline CDR1 and CDR2 sequences are SGHRS and YFSETQ. The CDR3 runs to 16 residues. V was clipped by 2 bases and J by 1 base; unmatched bases: 5. This CDR3 reads CASSFQRGAGTDTQYF. The CDR3 nucleotides are TGCGCCAGCAGCTTCCAGCGGGGGGCCGGCACAGATACGCAGTATTTT.

The rearrangement uses TRBV15 and TRBJ1-5; D may be TRBD1 (6 bases). Germline-derived CDR1 and CDR2 are LNHNV and YYDKDF (reference sequence). The ends were cut back, 6 bases at V and 7 bases at J, with 19 bases in the middle. The CDR3 is made up of 15 amino acids. CDR3 in amino acids: CATRAWGQLYQPQHF. CDR3 nucleotides: TGTGCCACCAGGGCGTGGGGACAACTTTACCAGCCCCAGCATTTT.

This clone was found once. The rearrangement links TRBV19 to TRBJ2-2; 12 bases are a match to TRBD2. CDR1 and CDR2 (germline): LNHDA, SQIVND (reference sequence). The junction had 7 bases not matched to a gene; V was cut back by 3 bases and J by 2 bases. The CDR3 has 18 amino acids. The CDR3 nucleotides are TGTGCCAGTAGTATTGGTCTAGCGGGGGGGTTAAACACCGGGGAGCTGTTTTTT. Residues: CASSIGLAGGLNTGELFF.

V is TRBV5-4 and J is TRBJ1-6; the match to TRBD1 covers 7 bases. With 4 bases clipped from V and 5 bases from J, the junction kept 9 bases outside the gene matches. The CDR3 contains 16 residues. Per germline, CDR1 SGHNT and CDR2 YYREEE (reference sequence). This chain's CDR3 is CASSIRDSVNNSPLHF. The CDR3 DNA is TGTGCCAGCAGCATCCGGGACAGCGTCAATAATTCACCCCTCCACTTT.

The table lists this clone with a few counts. This chain uses TRBV7-9 with TRBJ2-7; perhaps TRBD1 as D (5 bases). Germline V CDR1 and CDR2: SEHNR, FQNEAQ (reference sequence). The CDR3 is 11 residues long. V shed 3 bases and J shed 10 bases, with 10 bases lying between them. The CDR3 sequence is CASSFRQSQYF. The CDR3, as DNA: TGTGCCAGCAGCTTCCGACAGTCCCAGTACTTC.

This rearrangement joins TRBV19 to TRBJ1-1; a possible D gene is TRBD1 (5 bases). CDR3 length: 16 residues. Per the germline V gene, CDR1 is LNHDA and CDR2 is SQIVND (reference sequence). Trimming took off 7 bases at V and 3 bases at J, with 21 bases between the two ends. The CDR3 loop is CASIDGGAGLDTEAFF. The DNA of the CDR3 is TGTGCCAGTATCGATGGTGGGGCAGGGTTGGACACTGAAGCTTTCTTT.

The chain is built from TRBV28 and TRBJ1-2, with 9 bases matching TRBD1. From germline, CDR1 is MDHEN and CDR2 SYDVKM. Trimming cost V 5 bases and J 8 bases; bases outside gene matches: 12. This CDR3 spans 15 amino acids. The CDR3 is CASSITGTGYQGYTF. The DNA for the CDR3 is TGTGCCAGCAGTATCACCGGGACAGGGTATCAGGGCTACACCTTC.

The chain couples TRBV2 to TRBJ1-5; tentatively, D is TRBD1 (6 bases). Trimming pared 2 bases from V and 5 bases from J, leaving 10 bases between. CDR3 length: 14 residues. Germline CDR1 is SNHLY and CDR2 is FYNNEI. The CDR3 sequence is CASSEQGLYQPQHF. DNA of the CDR3: TGTGCCAGCAGTGAACAGGGGTTGTATCAGCCCCAGCATTTT.